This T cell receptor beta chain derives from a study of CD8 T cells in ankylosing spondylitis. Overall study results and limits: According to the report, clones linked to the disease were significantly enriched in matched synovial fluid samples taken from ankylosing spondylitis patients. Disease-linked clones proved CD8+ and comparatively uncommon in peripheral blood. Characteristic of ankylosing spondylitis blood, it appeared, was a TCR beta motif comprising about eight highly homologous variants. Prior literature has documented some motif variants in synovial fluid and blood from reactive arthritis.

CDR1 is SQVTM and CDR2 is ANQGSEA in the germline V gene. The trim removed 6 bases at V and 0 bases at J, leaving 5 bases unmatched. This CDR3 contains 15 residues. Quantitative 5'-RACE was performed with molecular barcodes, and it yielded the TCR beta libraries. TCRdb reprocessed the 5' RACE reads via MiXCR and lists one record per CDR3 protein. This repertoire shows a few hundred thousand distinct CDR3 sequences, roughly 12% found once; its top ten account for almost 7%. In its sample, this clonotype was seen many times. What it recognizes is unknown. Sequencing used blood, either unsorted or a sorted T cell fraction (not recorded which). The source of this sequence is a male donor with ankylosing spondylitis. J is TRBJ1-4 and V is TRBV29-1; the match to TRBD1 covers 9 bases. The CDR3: CSVTGTGTTNEKLFF. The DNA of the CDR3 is TGCAGCGTGACCGGGACAGGGACAACTAATGAAAAACTGTTTTTT.